Presented here are 8 T cell receptor beta chains from one specimen sequenced in a study of CXCR3-negative and CXCR3-positive naive CD8 T cells. UMI-labeled 5' RACE TRB cDNA libraries were prepared from the cells. From the 5' RACE reads, TCRdb lists one entry per CDR3 protein and no DNA. This sample carries approximately 37,000 distinct CDR3 sequences, with less than 9.5% going to the ten biggest clones. Input material: memory CD8+ T cells from blood. Every receptor here comes from a human donor in good health. Some clones in this sample may be carry-over from other donors' samples.

V is TRBV29-1 and J is TRBJ1-4. The CDR3 has 11 amino acids. The germline V gene has CDR1 SQVTM and CDR2 ANQGSEA. This CDR3 is CSVQYLEKLFF.

The chain is built from TRBV28 and TRBJ2-7. Germline V gene lookup returns CDR1 MDHEN and CDR2 SYDVKM. This CDR3 is built from 14 residues. The CDR3 protein is CASSLIQGAYEQYF. Full variable domain (remainder filled in from reference TRBV28 and TRBJ2-7): DVKVTQSSRYLVKRTGEKVFLECVQDMDHENMFWYRQDPGLGLRLIYFSYDVKMKEKGDIPEGYSVSREKKERFSLILESASTNQTSMYLCASSLIQGAYEQYFGPGTRLTVT.

The genes are TRBV29-1 and TRBJ2-1; TCRdb's D call of TRBD1 is untestable without DNA. From germline, CDR1 is SQVTM and CDR2 ANQGSEA. This CDR3 has 13 amino acids. This CDR3 is CSVAPDSPGGQFF.

The rearrangement joins TRBV28 to TRBJ2-3; TCRdb proposes TRBD1, but this gene call is untestable without DNA. CDR1 is MDHEN, CDR2 SYDVKM, per germline. The CDR3 totals 15 residues. The chain's CDR3 is CASSLQGARTDTQYF.

This chain joins TRBV12-3 or TRBV12-4 and TRBJ2-7. This CDR3 has 13 residues. CDR3 residues: CASSSGRSYEQYF.

The chain joins TRBV24-1 to TRBJ2-3. Germline V lookup: CDR1 KGHDR, CDR2 SFDVKD. CDR3 length: 16 residues. CDR3 amino acids: CATSDLGQDGTDTQYF.

The chain combines TRBV18 with TRBJ2-7. The germline V gene encodes CDR1 KGHSH and CDR2 LQKENI. There are 15 residues in the CDR3. CDR3 residues: CASSPVRGSSYEQYF.

V is TRBV5-1 and J is TRBJ1-1; TCRdb picks TRBD1, but there is no DNA to check that call. The CDR3 consists of 14 residues. Germline V gene sequence: CDR1 SGHRS, CDR2 YFSETQ. The CDR3 sequence: CASSPRQSNPEAFF. The variable domain in full, with the rest retrieved from reference TRBV5-1 and TRBJ1-1, is KAGVTQTPRYLIKTRGQQVTLSCSPISGHRSVSWYQQTPGQGLQFLFEYFSETQRNKGNFPGRFSGRQFSNSRSEMNVSTLELGDSALYLCASSPRQSNPEAFFGQGTRLTVV.